This TCR beta chain was profiled in a study of T cell responses to AZD1222 COVID-19 vaccine (dated by TCRdb to the early 2020s). Some background on the complete study: A total of approximately 240 trial participants underwent TCR sequencing, of whom 200 to 220 received two doses of AZD1222 and some 26 received two doses of the MenACWY control vaccine. Trial participants were enrolled by age into subgroups of 18-55, 56-69 and 70-plus years, and about 150, 27 and 61 TCR-sequenced participants, respectively, were included in these subgroups. Summary of the overall study and its limitations: Conclusions about previously exposed vaccinees are limited because only five to seven AZD1222 recipients were SARS-CoV-2 seropositive at baseline. Participants were mostly white British, with more females than males. The authors suggested clonal diversity may have been underestimated. Vaccine-associated CD4 TCRs spanned the whole spike protein, with dominant responses in regions 160-218 and 743-854. A significant rise in spike-specific TCR breadth and depth was observed after two AZD1222 doses relative to day 0 and relative to MenACWY recipients. Reportedly, almost half of the unique spike-specific TCRs recognized epitopes lying outside the regions that are mutated in the B.1.351 and B.1.1.7 variants. The 56-69-year group was small, and its depth increase did not reach significance, likely because of low power. Because no day 14 peak-response samples were available, the repertoires could be characterized only after the peak T cell response.

Note on this clone: Which antigen it targets is not known. No base quality information exists; no much larger clone differs at one position.

Per the publication, the time point label means: baseline before first vaccination. Interpreted using the paper, the treatment or condition label stands for: meningococcal conjugate vaccine given as trial control. Samples from vaccinated people were obtained from the UK trials COV001 and COV002, which included a single-blind randomized controlled phase 2/3 trial of AZD1222 (ChAdOx1 nCoV-19) in healthy adults. Trial participant PBMC samples were collected at day 0 and day 28 after the second dose for TCRbeta chain sequencing. The CDR3 regions of human TCRbeta chains were analyzed by immunosequencing. The authors' pipeline ran thus. Repertoire TCRs were checked for matches against a reference library of SARS-CoV-2-specific TCRs that had been generated using the MIRA antigen-specificity platform. Breadth was defined as the fraction of unique TCRs that were SARS-CoV-2-associated. Depth was defined as the fraction of total T cells that were SARS-CoV-2-associated. Using the MIRA data, each spike-specific TCR was assigned both to the spike region to which the TCR was reactive and to a CD4 or CD8 class. Log10-transformed breadth and depth values were compared by one-way ANOVA with Sidak's multiple comparisons tests. TCRdb limited this immuneACCESS table to in-frame rearrangements with V and J called. A share of clones is missing; checked studies link under half to unresolved V genes, and the rest is unexplained. Clone size and V and J calls were adopted from that table, with D and trimming inferred from the DNA. Within this sample are roughly 120,000 clones, with roughly 88% of them counted one time only. Together, the top ten hold 3.9% of the sample.

Trimming takes 1 base from V and 7 bases from J, and the germline ends sit 8 bases apart. The CDR3 sequence holds 12 residues, the cysteine and phenylalanine included. The entry retains the CDR3 DNA only, 36 bases that are in frame from base 1. CDR1 and CDR2 are drawn from the germline V gene (reference sequence): GTSNPN, SVGIG. The chain is assembled from TRBV30 and TRBJ1-5, and possibly TRBD1, on 5 matching bases. The source of this sequence is an adult in good health. Sequencing used peripheral blood, obtained on day 0 of MenACWY control vaccination. The DNA sequence follows: TGTGCCTGGAGTGGAGGGGAACAGCCCCAGCATTTT. This encodes CAWSGGEQPQHF.